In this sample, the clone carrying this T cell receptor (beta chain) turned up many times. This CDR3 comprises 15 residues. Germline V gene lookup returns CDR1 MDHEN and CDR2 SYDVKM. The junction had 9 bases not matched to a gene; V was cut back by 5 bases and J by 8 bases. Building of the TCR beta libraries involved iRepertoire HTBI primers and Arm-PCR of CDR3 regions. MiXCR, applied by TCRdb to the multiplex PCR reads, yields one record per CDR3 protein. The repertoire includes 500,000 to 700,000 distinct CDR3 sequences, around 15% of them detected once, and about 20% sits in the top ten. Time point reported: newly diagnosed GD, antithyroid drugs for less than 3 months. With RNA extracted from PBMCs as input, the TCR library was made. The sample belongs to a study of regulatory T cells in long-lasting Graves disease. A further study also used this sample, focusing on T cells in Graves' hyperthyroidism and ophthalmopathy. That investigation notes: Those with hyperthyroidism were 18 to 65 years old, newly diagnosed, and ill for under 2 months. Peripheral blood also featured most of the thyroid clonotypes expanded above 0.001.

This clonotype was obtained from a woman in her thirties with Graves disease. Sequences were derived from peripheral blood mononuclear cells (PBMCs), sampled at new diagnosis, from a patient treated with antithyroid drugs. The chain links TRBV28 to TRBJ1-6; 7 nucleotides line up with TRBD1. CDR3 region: CASSTGDRDDSPLHF. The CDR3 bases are TGTGCCAGCAGTACCGGGGACAGAGACGATTCACCCCTCCACTTT.